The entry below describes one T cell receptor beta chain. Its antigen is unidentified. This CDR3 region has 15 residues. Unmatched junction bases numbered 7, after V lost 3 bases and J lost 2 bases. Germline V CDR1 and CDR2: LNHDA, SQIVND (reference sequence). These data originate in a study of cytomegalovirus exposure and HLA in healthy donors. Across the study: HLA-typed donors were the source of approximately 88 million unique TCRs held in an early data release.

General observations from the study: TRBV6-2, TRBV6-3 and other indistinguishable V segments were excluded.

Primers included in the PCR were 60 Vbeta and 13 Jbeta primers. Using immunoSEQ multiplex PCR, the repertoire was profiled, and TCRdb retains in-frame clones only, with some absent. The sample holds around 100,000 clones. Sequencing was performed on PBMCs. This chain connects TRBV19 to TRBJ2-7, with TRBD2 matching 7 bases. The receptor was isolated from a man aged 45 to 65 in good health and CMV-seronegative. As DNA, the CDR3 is TGTGCCAGTAGTATTTGGCTAGCGGACACCTACGAGCAGTACTTC. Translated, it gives CASSIWLADTYEQYF.